A single sample gave rise to the 13 T cell receptor beta chains below, sequenced in a study of blood T cells in healthy people across ages. A second PCR, run for about 6 to 12 cycles, used a sample-barcoded 5' primer plus a J-beta primer mix. Using its own MiXCR run on the 5' RACE reads, TCRdb lists one record per CDR3 protein. This table holds roughly 900,000 distinct CDR3 sequences, less than 35% found once. Source material: blood. Receptors were obtained from a woman older than 75 in good health.

About this clonotype itself: The junction differs from germline at one of its ends, possibly a read error. The rearrangement links TRBV9 to TRBJ2-3; D not certain. This CDR3 is built from 15 residues. Germline lookup yields CDR1 SGDLS and CDR2 YYNGEE. The CDR3 DNA is TGTGCCGGCAGCCCGCGCCCACCTTCGGTAGATACGCAGTATTTT. It encodes CAGSPRPPSVDTQYF.

This clonotype appeared many times. The chain joins TRBV29-1 to TRBJ2-3; TRBD2 aligns across 7 bases. CDR3 length: 13 residues. CDR1 and CDR2 (germline): SQVTM, ANQGSEA. The V gene end was trimmed by 3 bases and the J gene end by 4 bases; junction bases not matched to a gene: 4. Here the CDR3 DNA reads TGCAGCGTTGATCGAGCGGGGTCAGATACGCAGTATTTT. Translated, it gives CSVDRAGSDTQYF.

Concerning this clonotype: A much larger clone differs from this one at a single base, so this may be a read error. The gene calls are TRBV5-6 and TRBJ2-7; a weak D match, TRBD2 (6 bases). Germline V CDR1 and CDR2: SGHDT, YYEEEE. Trimming took off 3 bases at V and 5 bases at J, with 15 bases between the two ends. The CDR3 contains 14 residues. CDR3 coding DNA: TGTGCCAGCAGCTGGTACCTAGCGATCCACGAGCAGTACTTC. Translating it yields CASSWYLAIHEQYF.

DNA of the CDR3: TGTGCCAGCAGCGAAGATAGTTACAATGAGCAGTTCTTC. This sequence encodes CASSEDSYNEQFF. The chain recombines TRBV9 with TRBJ2-1; D remains ambiguous. The length of the CDR3 is 13 residues. The V end was cut by 3 bases, the J end by 4 bases, with 8 bases between. Germline-derived CDR1 and CDR2 are SGDLS and YYNGEE.

The chain links TRBV7-2 to TRBJ2-4, with D perhaps TRBD2 (6 bases). The V gene's germline CDR1 is SGHTA and CDR2 FQGNSA. This CDR3 region has 13 residues. Deletions cut 1 base from V and 13 bases from J, with 14 bases between. For the CDR3, the DNA is TGTGCCAGCAGCTTAGGCCTTCCGGGGGAGCAGTACTTC. Protein: CASSLGLPGEQYF.

This clonotype showed up many times. CDR3: CASIPGTHSYNEQFF. CDR3 DNA: TGTGCCAGCATCCCCGGGACGCACTCCTACAATGAGCAGTTCTTC. V is TRBV6-2 or TRBV6-3 and J is TRBJ2-1; either TRBD1 or TRBD2 may fit D (5 bases each). Germline CDR1 MNHEY, CDR2 SVGEGT. CDR3 length equals 15 residues. Trimming cost V 7 bases and J 0 bases, with 13 bases left between them.

This clonotype was seen a few times. A clone one base away is much larger, so this may be a read error. This sequence joins TRBV10-3 and TRBJ2-5, with 9 bases fitting TRBD1. V was clipped by 9 bases and J by 4 bases; unmatched bases: 12. The CDR3 totals 15 residues. Germline assignment: CDR1 ENHRY and CDR2 SYGVKD. The DNA of the CDR3 is TGTGCCATGGAGGACAGGGGCGACTGCCGAGAGACCCAGTACTTC. Its protein product is CAMEDRGDCRETQYF.

Details on this clonotype: Sequence at one end of the junction differs from germline and may be a read error. J is TRBJ2-2 and V is TRBV9, with D possibly matching TRBD2 (7 bases). The CDR3 runs 15 residues. Per germline, CDR1 SGDLS and CDR2 YYNGEE. The CDR3: CVSSVGLGGPGELFF. As DNA, the CDR3 is TGTGTCAGCAGCGTAGGCCTCGGGGGGCCCGGGGAGCTGTTTTTT.

The chain employs TRBV5-5 and TRBJ2-5; D is undetermined. The CDR3 runs to 15 residues. V lost 2 bases and J lost 3, with 14 bases in between. Germline-derived CDR1 and CDR2 are SGHKS and YYEKEE (reference sequence). The CDR3 DNA reads as TGTGCCAGCAGCTTAGACTCGGCTAGGAAAGAGACCCAGTACTTC. It translates to CASSLDSARKETQYF.

A word on this clonotype: Since no conserved phenylalanine or tryptophan closes the CDR3, a read error is the likely cause. The rearrangement links TRBV6-4 to TRBJ2-3; D is possibly TRBD2 (6 bases). CDR3 length: 13 amino acids. CDR1 MRHNA and CDR2 SNTAGT come from the germline V gene. Trimming pared 5 bases from V and 0 bases from J, leaving 6 bases between. The CDR3 sequence: CASSSGSTDTQYC. DNA for the CDR3: TGTGCCAGCAGTAGCGGGAGCACAGATACGCAGTATTGT.

This chain links TRBV1 with TRBJ1-2; the D call TRBD1 from the table was never checked on the DNA. TRBV1 is deemed a pseudogene. The CDR3 covers 12 residues. The CDR3 DNA reads as TGCACCAGCAGCCGGGGGGACTATGGCTACACCTTC. It is translated as CTSSRGDYGYTF.

This clonotype was observed at least ten times. This sequence joins TRBV7-9 and TRBJ2-1, with TRBD2 identical over 12 bases. Germline-derived CDR1 and CDR2 are SEHNR and FQNEAQ (reference sequence). CDR3 size: 15 residues. V trimming: 2 bases; J trimming: 5 bases; junction bases outside the gene matches: 1. CDR3 sequence reads: CASSLRTSGDNEQFF. The CDR3 nucleotides are TGTGCCAGCAGCTTACGGACTAGCGGGGACAATGAGCAGTTCTTC.

The rearrangement joins TRBV20-1 to TRBJ2-1; D ambiguous. The J call is uncertain, as TRBJ2-7 better fits the DNA end. In germline, CDR1 is DFQATT, CDR2 SNEGSKA (reference sequence). This CDR3 contains 15 residues. The CDR3 DNA is TGCAGTGCTAGACCGTCGACCGGCTCCTACAATGAGCAGTACTTC. It specifies CSARPSTGSYNEQYF.